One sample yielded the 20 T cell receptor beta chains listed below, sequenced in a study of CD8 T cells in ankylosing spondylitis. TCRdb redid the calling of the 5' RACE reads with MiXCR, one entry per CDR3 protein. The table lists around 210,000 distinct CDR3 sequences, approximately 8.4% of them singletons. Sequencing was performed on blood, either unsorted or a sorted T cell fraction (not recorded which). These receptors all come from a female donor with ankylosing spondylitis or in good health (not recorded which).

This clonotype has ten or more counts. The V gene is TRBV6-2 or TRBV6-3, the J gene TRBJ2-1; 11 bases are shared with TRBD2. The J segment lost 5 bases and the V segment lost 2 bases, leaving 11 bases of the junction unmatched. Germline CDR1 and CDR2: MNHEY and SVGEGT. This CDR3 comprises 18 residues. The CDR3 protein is CASSYIGSGRALHNEQFF. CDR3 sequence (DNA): TGTGCCAGCAGTTACATCGGTAGCGGGAGGGCCCTCCACAATGAGCAGTTCTTC.

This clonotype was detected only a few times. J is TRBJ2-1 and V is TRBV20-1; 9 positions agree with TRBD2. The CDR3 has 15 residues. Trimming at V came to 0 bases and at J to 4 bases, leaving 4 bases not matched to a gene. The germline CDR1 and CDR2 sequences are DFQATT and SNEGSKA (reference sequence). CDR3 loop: CSARDLAGLYNEQFF. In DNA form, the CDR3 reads TGCAGTGCTAGAGATCTAGCGGGACTTTACAATGAGCAGTTCTTC.

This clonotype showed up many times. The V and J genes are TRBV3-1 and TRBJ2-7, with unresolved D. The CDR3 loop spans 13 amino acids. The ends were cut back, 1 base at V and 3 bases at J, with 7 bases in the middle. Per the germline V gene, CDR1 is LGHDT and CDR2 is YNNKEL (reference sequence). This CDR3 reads CASSQAGRYEQYF. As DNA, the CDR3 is TGTGCCAGCAGCCAAGCGGGCCGCTACGAGCAGTACTTC.

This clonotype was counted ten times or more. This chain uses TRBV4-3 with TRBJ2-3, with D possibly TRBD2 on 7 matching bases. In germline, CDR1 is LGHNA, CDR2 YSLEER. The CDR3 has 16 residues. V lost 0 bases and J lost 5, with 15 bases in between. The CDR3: CASSQDQGGGRDTQYF. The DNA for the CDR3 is TGCGCCAGCAGCCAAGATCAAGGGGGGGGGCGAGATACGCAGTATTTT.

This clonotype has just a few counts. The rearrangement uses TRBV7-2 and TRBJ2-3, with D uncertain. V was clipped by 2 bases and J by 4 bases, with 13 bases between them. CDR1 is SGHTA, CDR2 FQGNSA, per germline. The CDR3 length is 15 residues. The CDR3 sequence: CASSLRSAASDTQYF. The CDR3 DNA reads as TGTGCCAGCAGCTTAAGGTCGGCCGCCTCAGATACGCAGTATTTT. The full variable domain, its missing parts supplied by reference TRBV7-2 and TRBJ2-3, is GAGVSQSPSNKVTEKGKDVELRCDPISGHTALYWYRQSLGQGLEFLIYFQGNSAPDKSGLPSDRFSAERTGGSVSTLTIQRTQQEDSAVYLCASSLRSAASDTQYFGPGTRLTVL.

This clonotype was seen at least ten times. The DNA for the CDR3 is TGTGCCAGCAGCTCGGCCCGGAGGGACAATGAGCAGTTCTTC. It is translated as CASSSARRDNEQFF. This chain uses TRBV7-2 with TRBJ2-1, with D possibly matching TRBD2 (6 bases). Germline V gene lookup returns CDR1 SGHTA and CDR2 FQGNSA. The V and J ends lost 4 bases and 5 bases respectively, with 12 bases between them. The length of the CDR3 is 14 residues.

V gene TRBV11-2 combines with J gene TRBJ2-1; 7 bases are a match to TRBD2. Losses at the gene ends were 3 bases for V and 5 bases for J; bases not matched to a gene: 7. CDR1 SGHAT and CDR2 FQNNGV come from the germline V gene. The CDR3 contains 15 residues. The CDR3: CASSLDWTSHNEQFF. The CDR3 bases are TGTGCCAGCAGCTTGGATTGGACTAGTCACAATGAGCAGTTCTTC. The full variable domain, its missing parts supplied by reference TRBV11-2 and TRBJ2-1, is EAGVAQSPRYKIIEKRQSVAFWCNPISGHATLYWYQQILGQGPKLLIQFQNNGVVDDSQLPKDRFSAERLKGVDSTLKIQPAKLEDSAVYLCASSLDWTSHNEQFFGPGTRLTVL.

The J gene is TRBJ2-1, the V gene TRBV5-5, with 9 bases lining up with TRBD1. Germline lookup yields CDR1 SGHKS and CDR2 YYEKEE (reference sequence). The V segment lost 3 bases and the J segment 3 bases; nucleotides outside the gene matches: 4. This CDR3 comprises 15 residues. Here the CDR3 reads CASSSGTGFYNEQFF. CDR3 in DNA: TGTGCCAGCAGCTCCGGGACAGGGTTCTACAATGAGCAGTTCTTC.

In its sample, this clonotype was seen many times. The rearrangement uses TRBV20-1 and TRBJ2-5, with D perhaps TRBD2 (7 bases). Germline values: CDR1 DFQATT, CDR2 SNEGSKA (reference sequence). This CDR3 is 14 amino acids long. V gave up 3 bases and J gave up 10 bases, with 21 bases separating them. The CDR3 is CSASGEGQEGDQYF. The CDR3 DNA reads TGCAGTGCTAGCGGGGAGGGCCAAGAGGGGGACCAGTACTTC.

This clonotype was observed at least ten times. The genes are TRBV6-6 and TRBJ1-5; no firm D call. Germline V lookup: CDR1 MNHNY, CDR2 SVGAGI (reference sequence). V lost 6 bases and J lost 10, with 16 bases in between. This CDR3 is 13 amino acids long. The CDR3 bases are TGTGCCAGCAGCCCGGGTAGGGCGTTACCCCAGCATTTT. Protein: CASSPGRALPQHF.

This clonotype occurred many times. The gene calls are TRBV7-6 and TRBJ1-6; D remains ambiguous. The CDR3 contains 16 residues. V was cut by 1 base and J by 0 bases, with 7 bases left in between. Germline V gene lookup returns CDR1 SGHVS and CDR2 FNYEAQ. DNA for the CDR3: TGTGCCAGCAGCTTAGGGGGAAGCTCCTATAATTCACCCCTCCACTTT. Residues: CASSLGGSSYNSPLHF.

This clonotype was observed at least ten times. CDR3 region: CASSQAFDRSTGELFF. CDR3 sequence (DNA): TGCGCCAGCAGCCAAGCCTTTGACAGATCCACCGGGGAGCTGTTTTTT. The rearrangement joins TRBV4-3 to TRBJ2-2, with D possibly TRBD1 on 5 matching bases. Germline V gives CDR1 LGHNA, CDR2 YSLEER. The CDR3 is 16 residues long. Trimming took 1 base from V and 4 from J, leaving 13 bases between them.

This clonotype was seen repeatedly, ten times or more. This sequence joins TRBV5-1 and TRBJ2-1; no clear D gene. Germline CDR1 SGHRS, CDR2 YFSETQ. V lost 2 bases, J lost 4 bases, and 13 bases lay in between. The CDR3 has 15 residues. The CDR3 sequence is CASSFSSNPYNEQFF. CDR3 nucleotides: TGCGCCAGCAGCTTCTCCAGTAACCCATACAATGAGCAGTTCTTC.

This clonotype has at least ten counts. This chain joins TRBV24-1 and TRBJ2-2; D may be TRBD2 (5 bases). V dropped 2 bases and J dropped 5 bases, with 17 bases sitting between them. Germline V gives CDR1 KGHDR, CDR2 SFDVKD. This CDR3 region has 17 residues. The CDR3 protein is CATSDWPRGGRTGELFF. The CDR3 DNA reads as TGTGCCACCAGTGATTGGCCCCGGGGTGGTCGAACCGGGGAGCTGTTTTTT.

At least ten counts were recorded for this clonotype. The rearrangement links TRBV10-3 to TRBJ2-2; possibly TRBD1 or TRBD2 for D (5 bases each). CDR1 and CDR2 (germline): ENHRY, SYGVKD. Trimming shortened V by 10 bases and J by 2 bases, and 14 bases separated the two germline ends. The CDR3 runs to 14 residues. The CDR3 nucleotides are TGTGCCACCGCTGGGACGGGCAACACCGGGGAGCTGTTTTTT. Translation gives CATAGTGNTGELFF.

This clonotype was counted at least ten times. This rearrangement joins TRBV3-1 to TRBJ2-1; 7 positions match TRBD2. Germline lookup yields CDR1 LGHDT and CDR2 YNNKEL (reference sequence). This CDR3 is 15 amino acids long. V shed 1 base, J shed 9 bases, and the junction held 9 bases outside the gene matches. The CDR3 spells CASSQGGSRLGEQFF. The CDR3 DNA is TGTGCCAGCAGCCAAGGCGGGAGCCGCTTAGGTGAGCAGTTCTTC.

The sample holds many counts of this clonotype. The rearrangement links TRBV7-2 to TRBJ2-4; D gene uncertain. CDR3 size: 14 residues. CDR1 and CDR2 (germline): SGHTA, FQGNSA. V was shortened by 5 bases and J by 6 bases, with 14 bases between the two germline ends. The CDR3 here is CASSAPGRLNIQYF. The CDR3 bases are TGTGCCAGCAGCGCGCCGGGCCGACTAAACATTCAGTACTTC.

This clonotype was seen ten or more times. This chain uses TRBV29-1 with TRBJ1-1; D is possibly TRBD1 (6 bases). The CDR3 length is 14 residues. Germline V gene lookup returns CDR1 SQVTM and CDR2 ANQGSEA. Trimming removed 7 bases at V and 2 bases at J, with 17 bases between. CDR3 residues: CSGTLQGRNTEAFF. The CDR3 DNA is TGCAGCGGGACATTACAGGGTAGAAACACTGAAGCTTTCTTT.

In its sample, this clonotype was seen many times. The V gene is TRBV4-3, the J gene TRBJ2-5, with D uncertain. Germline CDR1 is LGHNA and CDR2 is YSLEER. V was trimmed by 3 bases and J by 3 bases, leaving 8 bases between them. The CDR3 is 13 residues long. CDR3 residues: CASSQGREETQYF. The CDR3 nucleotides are TGCGCCAGCAGCCAGGGCCGGGAAGAGACCCAGTACTTC.

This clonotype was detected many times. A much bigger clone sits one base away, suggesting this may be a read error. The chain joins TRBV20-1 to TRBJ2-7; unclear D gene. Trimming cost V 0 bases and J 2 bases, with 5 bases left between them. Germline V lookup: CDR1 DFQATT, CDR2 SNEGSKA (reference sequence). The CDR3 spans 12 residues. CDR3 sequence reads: CSARDQAYEQYF. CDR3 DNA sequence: TGCAGTGCTAGAGATCAGGCCTACGAGCAGTACTTC.